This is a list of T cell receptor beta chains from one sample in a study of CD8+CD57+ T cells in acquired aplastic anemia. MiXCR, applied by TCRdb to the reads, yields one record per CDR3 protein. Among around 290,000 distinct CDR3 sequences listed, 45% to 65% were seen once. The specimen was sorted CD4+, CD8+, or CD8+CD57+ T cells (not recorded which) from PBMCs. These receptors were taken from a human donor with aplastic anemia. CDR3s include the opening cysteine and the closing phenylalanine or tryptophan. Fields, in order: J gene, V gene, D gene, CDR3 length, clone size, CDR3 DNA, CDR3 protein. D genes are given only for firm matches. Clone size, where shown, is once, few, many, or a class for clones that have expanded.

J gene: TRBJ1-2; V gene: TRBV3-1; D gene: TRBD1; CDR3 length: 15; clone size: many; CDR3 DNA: TGTGCCAGCAGCCAGATCGGACAGGTGTCGGATGGCTACACCTTC; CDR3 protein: CASSQIGQVSDGYTF
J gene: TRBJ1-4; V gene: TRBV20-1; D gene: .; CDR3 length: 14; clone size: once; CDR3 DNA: TGCAGTGCTAGGCACCCAGGGAGGACTGAAAAACTGTTTTTT; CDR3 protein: CSARHPGRTEKLFF
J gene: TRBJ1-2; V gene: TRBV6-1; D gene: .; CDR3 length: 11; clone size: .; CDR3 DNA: TGTGCCAGCAGTGAACAGTATGGCTACACCTTC; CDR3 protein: CASSEQYGYTF
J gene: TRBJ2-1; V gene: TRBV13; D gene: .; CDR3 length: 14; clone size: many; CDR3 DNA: TGTGCCAGCAGCTTAGGGGGGGGGGCCCATGAGCAGTTCTTC; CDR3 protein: CASSLGGGAHEQFF
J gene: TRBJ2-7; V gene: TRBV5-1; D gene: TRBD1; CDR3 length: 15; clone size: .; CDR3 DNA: TGCGCCAGCAGGGGGACCGGGACAGGGGTCTACGAGCAGTACTTC; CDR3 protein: CASRGTGTGVYEQYF
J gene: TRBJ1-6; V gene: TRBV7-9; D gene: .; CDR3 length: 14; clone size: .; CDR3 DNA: TGTGCCAGCAGCTTAGTTGGGTCGGGGTCACCCCTCCACTTT; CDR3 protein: CASSLVGSGSPLHF
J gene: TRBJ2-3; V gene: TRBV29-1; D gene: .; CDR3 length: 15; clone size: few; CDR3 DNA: TGCAGCGTTGCGCTTTGGCGGGATAGCACAGATACGCAGTATTTT; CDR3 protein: CSVALWRDSTDTQYF
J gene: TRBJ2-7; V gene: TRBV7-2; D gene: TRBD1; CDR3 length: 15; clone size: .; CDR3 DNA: TGTGCCAGCAGCTTAGACCGGGACAGGGCCTACGAGCAGTACTTC; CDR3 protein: CASSLDRDRAYEQYF
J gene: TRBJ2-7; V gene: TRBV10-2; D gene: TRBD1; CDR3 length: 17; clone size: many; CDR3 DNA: TGCGCCAGCAGTGAGAGGGAATCCGGGACAGGGGCGTACGAGCAGTACTTC; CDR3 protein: CASSERESGTGAYEQYF
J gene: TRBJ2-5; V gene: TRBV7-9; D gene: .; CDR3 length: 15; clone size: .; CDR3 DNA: TGTGCCAGCAGACCGACTATCCACAGAGAAGAGACCCAGTACTTC; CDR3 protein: CASRPTIHREETQYF
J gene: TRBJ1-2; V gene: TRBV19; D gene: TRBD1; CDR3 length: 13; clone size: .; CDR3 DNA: TGTGCCAGTGGGGACAGCCAGAGCTATGGCTACACCTTC; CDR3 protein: CASGDSQSYGYTF
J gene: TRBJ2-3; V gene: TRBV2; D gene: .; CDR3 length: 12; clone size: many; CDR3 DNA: TGTGCCAGCCTTTTAGCCGGAGATACGCAGTATTTT; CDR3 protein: CASLLAGDTQYF
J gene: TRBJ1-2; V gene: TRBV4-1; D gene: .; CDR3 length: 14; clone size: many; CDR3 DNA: TGCGCCAGCAGCCAAGGGGTGTTATCTTCCGGCTACACCTTC; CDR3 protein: CASSQGVLSSGYTF
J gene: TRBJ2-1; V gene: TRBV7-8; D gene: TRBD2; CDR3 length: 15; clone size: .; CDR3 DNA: TGTGCCAGCAGCTTAAAAGCGGGGGGCACAGATACGCAGTTCTTC; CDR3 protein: CASSLKAGGTDTQFF
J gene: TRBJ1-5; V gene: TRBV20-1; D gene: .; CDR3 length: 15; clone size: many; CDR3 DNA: TGCAGTGCTAGCGCAGCCCCGGGCTACAGTCAGCCCCAGCATTTT; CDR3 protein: CSASAAPGYSQPQHF
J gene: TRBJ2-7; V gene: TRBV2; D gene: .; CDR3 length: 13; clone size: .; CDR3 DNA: TGTGCCAGCTTCACATCGGCATCCTACGAGCAGTACTTC; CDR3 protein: CASFTSASYEQYF
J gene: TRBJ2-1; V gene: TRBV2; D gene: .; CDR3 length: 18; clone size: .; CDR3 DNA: TGTGCCAGCAGTGATGGGTTGAGGGGTCAGACAATACCCGATGAGCAGTTCTTC; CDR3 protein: CASSDGLRGQTIPDEQFF
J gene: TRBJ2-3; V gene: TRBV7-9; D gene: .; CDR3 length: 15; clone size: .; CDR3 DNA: TGTGCCAGCAGCTTACCCACAGGGAAGGCAGATACGCAGTATTTT; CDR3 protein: CASSLPTGKADTQYF
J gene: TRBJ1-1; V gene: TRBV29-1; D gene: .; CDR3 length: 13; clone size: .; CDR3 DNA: TGCAGCGTTCATGGGGGAAGGAACACTGAAGCTTTCTTT; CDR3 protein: CSVHGGRNTEAFF
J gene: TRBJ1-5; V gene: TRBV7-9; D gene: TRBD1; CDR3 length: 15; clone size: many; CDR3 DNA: TGTGCCAGCAGCAAAGACAGGGTGGGCAATCAGCCCCAGCATTTT; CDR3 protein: CASSKDRVGNQPQHF
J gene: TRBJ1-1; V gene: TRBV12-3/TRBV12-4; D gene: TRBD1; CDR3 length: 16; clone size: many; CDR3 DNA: TGTGCCAGCAGCCGAACCGGGACAGGGGAAAACACTGAAGCTTTCTTT; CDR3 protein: CASSRTGTGENTEAFF
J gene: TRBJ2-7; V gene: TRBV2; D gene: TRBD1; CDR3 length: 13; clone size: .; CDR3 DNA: TGTGCCAGCAGCGGACAGGCCTCGGACGAGCAGTACTTC; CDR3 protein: CASSGQASDEQYF
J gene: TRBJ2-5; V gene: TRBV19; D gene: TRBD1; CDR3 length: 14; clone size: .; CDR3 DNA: TGTGCCGGTCATCCCGGGACAGGGAAAGAGACCCAGTACTTC; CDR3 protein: CAGHPGTGKETQYF
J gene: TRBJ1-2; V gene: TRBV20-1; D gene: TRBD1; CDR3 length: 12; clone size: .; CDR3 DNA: TGCAGTGCTCCATTAACAGGGGCAGGCTACACCTTC; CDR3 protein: CSAPLTGAGYTF
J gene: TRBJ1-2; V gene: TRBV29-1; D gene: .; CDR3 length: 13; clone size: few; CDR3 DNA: TGCAGCGTTGGACCCAGGCTGGTGGAGGGCTACACCTTC; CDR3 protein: CSVGPRLVEGYTF
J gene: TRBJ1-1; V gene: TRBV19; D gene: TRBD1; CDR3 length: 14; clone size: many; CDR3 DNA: TGTGCCAGTAGTATAGATTCAGGGGGGACTGAAGCTTTCTTT; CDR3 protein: CASSIDSGGTEAFF
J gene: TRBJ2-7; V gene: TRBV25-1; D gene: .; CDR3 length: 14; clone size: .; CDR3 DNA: TGTGCCAGCAGGGGACGTGTAGAAAACTACGAGCAGTACTTC; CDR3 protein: CASRGRVENYEQYF
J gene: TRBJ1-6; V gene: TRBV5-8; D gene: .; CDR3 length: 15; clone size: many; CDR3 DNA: TGTGCCAGCAGCTTGGGGGGATCATATAATTCACCCCTCCACTTT; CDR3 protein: CASSLGGSYNSPLHF
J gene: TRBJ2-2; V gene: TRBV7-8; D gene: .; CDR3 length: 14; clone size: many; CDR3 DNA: TGTGCCAGCAGCATCGGGACAACCACCGGGGAGCTGTTTTTT; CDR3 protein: CASSIGTTTGELFF
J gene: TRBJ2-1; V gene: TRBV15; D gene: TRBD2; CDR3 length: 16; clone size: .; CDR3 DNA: TGTGCCACCAGCAGAGATTTGGCGCGCGGGAGCAATGAGCAGTTCTTC; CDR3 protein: CATSRDLARGSNEQFF
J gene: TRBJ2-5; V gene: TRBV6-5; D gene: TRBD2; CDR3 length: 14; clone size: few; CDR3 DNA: TGTGCCAGCAGGCTACTAGCGGGCGTCGAGACCCAGTACTTC; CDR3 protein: CASRLLAGVETQYF
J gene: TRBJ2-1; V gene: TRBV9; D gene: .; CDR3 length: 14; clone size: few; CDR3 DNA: TGTGCCAGCAGCGTAGGTAGCTCCTACAATGAGCAGTTCTTC; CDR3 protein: CASSVGSSYNEQFF
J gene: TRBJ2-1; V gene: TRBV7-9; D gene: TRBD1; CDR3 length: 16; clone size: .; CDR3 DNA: TGTGCCAGCAGCTTAACGGACAGGAATTCTTACAATGAGCAGTTCTTC; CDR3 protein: CASSLTDRNSYNEQFF
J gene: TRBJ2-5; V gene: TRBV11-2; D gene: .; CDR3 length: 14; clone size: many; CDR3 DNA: TGTGCCAGCAGCGGCGGGACCGTATACGAGACCCAGTACTTC; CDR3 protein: CASSGGTVYETQYF
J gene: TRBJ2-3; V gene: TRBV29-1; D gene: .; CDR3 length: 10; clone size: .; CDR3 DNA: TGCAGCGTGGAGTCAGATACGCAGTATTTT; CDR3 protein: CSVESDTQYF
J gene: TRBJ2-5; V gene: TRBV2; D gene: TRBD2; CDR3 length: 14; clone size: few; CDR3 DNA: TGTGCCAGCAACCTAGCGGGAGGTCAAGAGACCCAGTACTTC; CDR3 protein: CASNLAGGQETQYF
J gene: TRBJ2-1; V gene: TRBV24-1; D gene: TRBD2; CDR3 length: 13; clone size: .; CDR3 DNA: TGTGCCACCAGTGATTGGGGGGGGAGTGAGCAGTTCTTC; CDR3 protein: CATSDWGGSEQFF
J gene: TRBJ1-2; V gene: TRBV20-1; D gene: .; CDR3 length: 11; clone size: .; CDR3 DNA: TGCAGTGCTAGAAGGGATTCTGGCTACACCTTC; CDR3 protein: CSARRDSGYTF
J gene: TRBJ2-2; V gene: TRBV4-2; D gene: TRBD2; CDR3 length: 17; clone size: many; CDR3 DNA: TGTGCCAGCAGCCAAACCGGGACTAGCGGGACCTCAGGGGAGCTGTTTTTT; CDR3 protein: CASSQTGTSGTSGELFF
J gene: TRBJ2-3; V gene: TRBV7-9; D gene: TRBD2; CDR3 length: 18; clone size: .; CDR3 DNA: TGTGCCAGCAGCGGGCGGAAACTAGCGGGAGCCGGCACAGATACGCAGTATTTT; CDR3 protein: CASSGRKLAGAGTDTQYF
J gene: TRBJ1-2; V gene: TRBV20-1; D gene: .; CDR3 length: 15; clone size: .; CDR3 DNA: TGCAGTGCCAGCAGTTACTCGAGGCAGGTTGGTGGCTACACCTTC; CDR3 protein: CSASSYSRQVGGYTF
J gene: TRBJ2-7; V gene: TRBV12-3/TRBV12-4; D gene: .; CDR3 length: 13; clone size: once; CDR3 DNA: TGTGCCAGCAGTTTAGGGCCCAATAGCTTGCAGCACTTC; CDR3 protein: CASSLGPNSLQHF
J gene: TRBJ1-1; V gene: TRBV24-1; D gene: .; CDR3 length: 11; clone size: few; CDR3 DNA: TGTGCCACCAGTGATCTGCAGGGAGCTTTCTTT; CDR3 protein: CATSDLQGAFF
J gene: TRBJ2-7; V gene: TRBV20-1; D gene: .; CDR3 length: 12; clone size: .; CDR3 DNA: TGCAGTTTGGAAGCACCACACTACGAGCAGTACTTC; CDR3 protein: CSLEAPHYEQYF
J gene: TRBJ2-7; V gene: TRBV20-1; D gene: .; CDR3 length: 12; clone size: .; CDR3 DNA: TGCAGTGGCGGGCGAGGGCCCCACGAGCAGTACTTC; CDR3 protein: CSGGRGPHEQYF
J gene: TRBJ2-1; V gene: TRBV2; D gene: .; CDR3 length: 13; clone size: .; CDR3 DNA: TGTGCCAGCATGGAGGGGCTGGGGAATGAGCAGTTCTTC; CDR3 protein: CASMEGLGNEQFF
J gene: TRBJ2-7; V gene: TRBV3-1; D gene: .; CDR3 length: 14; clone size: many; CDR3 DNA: TGTGCCAGCAGCCCTCCGGGCCTTATCTACGAGCAGTACTTC; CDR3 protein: CASSPPGLIYEQYF
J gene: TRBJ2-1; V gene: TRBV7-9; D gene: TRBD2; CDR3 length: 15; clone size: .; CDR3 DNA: TGTGCCAGCAGCTTTGGGCGGGGGGGCTACAATGAGCAGTTCTTC; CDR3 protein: CASSFGRGGYNEQFF
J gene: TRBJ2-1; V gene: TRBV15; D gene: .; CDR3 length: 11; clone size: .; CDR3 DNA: TGTGCCACAGGGACGTACAATGAGCAGTTCTTC; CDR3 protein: CATGTYNEQFF
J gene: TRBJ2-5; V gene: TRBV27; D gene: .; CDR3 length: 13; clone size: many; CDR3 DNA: TGTGCCAGCAGTTTACGTGGACGAGAGACCCAGTACTTC; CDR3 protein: CASSLRGRETQYF
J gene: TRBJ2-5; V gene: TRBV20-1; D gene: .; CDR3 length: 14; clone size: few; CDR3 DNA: TGCAGTGCTGGACAACGGGCCTCAAGAGAGACCCAGTACTTC; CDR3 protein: CSAGQRASRETQYF
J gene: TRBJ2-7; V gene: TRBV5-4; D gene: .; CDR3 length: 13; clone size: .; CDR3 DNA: TGTGCCTGCCGGGACGCAAACTCCTACGAGCAGTACTTC; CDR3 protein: CACRDANSYEQYF
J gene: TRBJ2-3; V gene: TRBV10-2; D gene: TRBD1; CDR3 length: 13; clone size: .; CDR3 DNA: TGCGCCAGCAGATTGGACAGGACAGATACGCAGTATTTT; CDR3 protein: CASRLDRTDTQYF
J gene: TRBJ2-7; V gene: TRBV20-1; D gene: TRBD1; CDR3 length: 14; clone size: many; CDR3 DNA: TGCAGTGCTAGAGTCGCAGGGGGCAAGTACGAGCAGTACTTC; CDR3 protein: CSARVAGGKYEQYF
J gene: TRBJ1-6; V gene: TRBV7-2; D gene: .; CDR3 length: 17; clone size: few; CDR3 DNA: TGTGCCAGCAGCTTGTCGCCGAACAGGAACATCAATTCACCCCTCCACTTT; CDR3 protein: CASSLSPNRNINSPLHF
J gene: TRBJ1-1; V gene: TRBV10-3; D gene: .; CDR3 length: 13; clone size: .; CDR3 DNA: TGTGCCATCAGTGCGACGGTGAACACTGAAGCTTTCTTT; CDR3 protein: CAISATVNTEAFF
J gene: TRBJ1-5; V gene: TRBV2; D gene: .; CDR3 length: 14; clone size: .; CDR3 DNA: TGTGCCAGCAGCAAAGTCGGGGGCAATCAGCCCCAGCATTTT; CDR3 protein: CASSKVGGNQPQHF
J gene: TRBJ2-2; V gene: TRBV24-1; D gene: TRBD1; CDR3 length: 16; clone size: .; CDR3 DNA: TGTGCCACCAGTGAGGACAGGGGAATCGGGACCGGGGAGCTGTTTTTT; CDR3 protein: CATSEDRGIGTGELFF